These 28 T cell receptor beta chains were all obtained from the same sample, sequenced in a study of cytomegalovirus exposure and HLA in healthy donors. The PCR was carried out with 60 Vbeta primers and 13 Jbeta primers. Clones were read by immunoSEQ multiplex PCR, and TCRdb kept only the in-frame ones, dropping some. Altogether 100,000 to 120,000 clones are present, about an eighth being singletons, with the ten largest covering 16%. The sequencing input was PBMCs. The source of these receptors is a man between 35 and 55 years old in good health and CMV-seropositive.

This clone was picked up a small number of times. This sequence joins TRBV28 and TRBJ1-1; D call uncertain. Trimming stripped 10 bases from V and 5 bases from J, with 14 bases between. Per the germline V gene, CDR1 is MDHEN and CDR2 is SYDVKM. The CDR3 is 12 residues long. The DNA for the CDR3 is TGTGCCATAAGAGGCGGTCAGACTGAAGCTTTCTTT. It encodes CAIRGGQTEAFF.

The chain couples TRBV4-3 to TRBJ2-7; a weak D match, TRBD1 (5 bases). V lost 0 bases to trimming and J lost 2 bases, with 11 bases between them. Germline loops: CDR1 LGHNA, CDR2 YSLEER. This CDR3 is built from 15 residues. The CDR3 loop is CASSQDLSRAYEQYF. The DNA for the CDR3 is TGCGCCAGCAGCCAAGATCTAAGCAGGGCCTACGAGCAGTACTTC.

The chain couples TRBV9 to TRBJ2-5; D is perhaps TRBD2 (5 bases). V lost 0 bases and J lost 1, with 16 bases in between. The CDR3 is 17 residues long. Germline CDR1 reads SGDLS; CDR2 reads YYNGEE. As DNA, the CDR3 is TGTGCCAGCAGCGTAGGGGCCCCTGCCAGCGGCCAAGAGACCCAGTACTTC. The encoded protein is CASSVGAPASGQETQYF.

There are many counts of this clone. This rearrangement joins TRBV4-3 to TRBJ2-3; D possibly corresponds to TRBD1 (5 bases). Germline CDR1 is LGHNA and CDR2 is YSLEER. Deletions cut 1 base from V and 4 bases from J, with 9 bases between. This CDR3 is 14 amino acids long. The CDR3 spells CASSQVAGPDTQYF. The CDR3, as DNA: TGCGCCAGCAGCCAAGTGGCAGGGCCAGATACGCAGTATTTT.

This clone was counted a few times. The V call is TRBV19, the J call TRBJ2-3; TRBD1 agrees at 8 bases. The CDR3 runs to 16 residues. Losses at the gene ends were 5 bases for V and 0 bases for J; bases not matched to a gene: 7. Germline loops: CDR1 LNHDA, CDR2 SQIVND (reference sequence). In DNA, the CDR3 is TGTGCCAGTAGTTCGACCCGACAGGGGAGCACAGATACGCAGTATTTT. Translating it yields CASSSTRQGSTDTQYF. Supplemented by reference TRBV19 and TRBJ2-3, the full variable domain reads DGGITQSPKYLFRKEGQNVTLSCEQNLNHDAMYWYRQDPGQGLRLIYYSQIVNDFQKGDIAEGYSVSREKKESFPLTVTSAQKNPTAFYLCASSSTRQGSTDTQYFGPGTRLTVL.

This clone was observed a few times. The chain carries TRBV7-3 and TRBJ2-5; no firm D call. This CDR3 comprises 14 residues. The V and J ends lost 1 base and 7 bases respectively, with 13 bases between them. Germline V CDR1 and CDR2: SGHTA, FQGTGA. CDR3 region: CASSLNAYFGTQYF. The CDR3 DNA follows: TGTGCCAGCAGCTTAAACGCTTACTTTGGGACCCAGTACTTC. The entire variable domain, with the rest obtained from reference TRBV7-3 and TRBJ2-5, is as follows: GAGVSQTPSNKVTEKGKYVELRCDPISGHTALYWYRQSLGQGPEFLIYFQGTGAADDSGLPNDRFFAVRPEGSVSTLKIQRTERGDSAVYLCASSLNAYFGTQYFGPGTRLLVL.

In this sample, this clone turned up a few times. The rearrangement uses TRBV6-5 and TRBJ1-2, with unresolved D. The CDR3 consists of 14 residues. Germline V CDR1 and CDR2: MNHEY, SVGAGI. Trimming took off 0 bases at V and 0 bases at J, with 5 bases between the two ends. DNA for the CDR3: TGTGCCAGCAGTTACTCGACTCCTAACTATGGCTACACCTTC. Protein: CASSYSTPNYGYTF.

The rearrangement uses TRBV4-3 and TRBJ2-1; 10 bases align to TRBD1. The CDR3 has 14 residues. The J segment lost 9 bases and the V segment lost 3 bases, leaving 5 bases of the junction unmatched. Per the germline V gene, CDR1 is LGHNA and CDR2 is YSLEER. The CDR3 DNA sequence: TGCGCCAGCAGCCACGGGACAGGGGCAGGTGAGCAGTTCTTC. Translation gives CASSHGTGAGEQFF.

Only a few counts were recorded for this clone. V is TRBV9 and J is TRBJ1-4, with TRBD1 identical over 9 bases. CDR3 length: 15 amino acids. The germline CDR1 and CDR2 sequences are SGDLS and YYNGEE. Unmatched junction bases numbered 9, after V lost 4 bases and J lost 8 bases. The CDR3 loop is CASSQLGTGTEKLFF. The DNA for the CDR3 is TGTGCCAGCAGCCAACTAGGGACAGGGACCGAAAAACTGTTTTTT.

The J gene is TRBJ2-7, the V gene TRBV9; D unclear. The ends were cut back, 0 bases at V and 2 bases at J, with 9 bases in the middle. CDR3 length: 14 amino acids. Germline lookup yields CDR1 SGDLS and CDR2 YYNGEE. This CDR3 is CASSVGAEAYEQYF. The CDR3, as DNA: TGTGCCAGCAGCGTAGGGGCAGAAGCCTACGAGCAGTACTTC. Full variable domain (missing parts from reference TRBV9 and TRBJ2-7): DSGVTQTPKHLITATGQRVTLRCSPRSGDLSVYWYQQSLDQGLQFLIQYYNGEERAKGNILERFSAQQFPDLHSELNLSSLELGDSALYFCASSVGAEAYEQYFGPGTRLTVT.

The rearrangement links TRBV9 to TRBJ2-5, with D perhaps TRBD1 (6 bases). The CDR3 covers 14 residues. The V gene's germline CDR1 is SGDLS and CDR2 YYNGEE. The V end was cut by 2 bases, the J end by 3 bases, with 11 bases between. The CDR3 DNA sequence: TGTGCCAGCAGCGTTGGACAGAAAGAAGAGACCCAGTACTTC. Translation gives CASSVGQKEETQYF.

The V call is TRBV7-9, the J call TRBJ2-1; the D is unclear. CDR3 length equals 15 residues. Trimming took off 0 bases at V and 3 bases at J, with 9 bases between the two ends. From germline, CDR1 is SEHNR and CDR2 FQNEAQ (reference sequence). The CDR3 sequence: CASSLASPHYNEQFF. The CDR3 DNA follows: TGTGCCAGCAGCTTAGCGTCCCCCCACTACAATGAGCAGTTCTTC.

This clone was detected only a few times. The chain combines TRBV7-9 with TRBJ2-1, with TRBD2 matching 7 bases. Looked up from germline, CDR1 is SEHNR and CDR2 is FQNEAQ (reference sequence). This CDR3 region has 14 residues. The V segment lost 8 bases and the J segment 2 bases; nucleotides outside the gene matches: 6. Here the CDR3 reads CASFEAGAYNEQFF. In DNA, the CDR3 is TGTGCCAGCTTTGAGGCGGGAGCCTACAATGAGCAGTTCTTC.

This chain joins TRBV9 and TRBJ2-2; 10 positions agree with TRBD2. In germline, CDR1 is SGDLS, CDR2 YYNGEE. Losses at the gene ends were 4 bases for V and 3 bases for J; bases not matched to a gene: 9. The CDR3 totals 17 residues. CDR3: CASSPRAGGLDTGELFF. In nucleotides, the CDR3 is TGTGCCAGCAGCCCCAGAGCGGGAGGGCTTGACACCGGGGAGCTGTTTTTT.

The DNA for the CDR3 is TGTGCCAGCAGTGAACAGGGATTCACCGGGGAGCTGTTTTTT. Translated: CASSEQGFTGELFF. This chain connects TRBV25-1 to TRBJ2-2; D perhaps matches TRBD1 (5 bases). The CDR3 loop spans 14 amino acids. V was clipped by 2 bases and J by 4 bases, with 8 bases between them. Germline values: CDR1 MGHDK, CDR2 SYGVNS.

This clone was observed a few times. The rearrangement uses TRBV7-2 and TRBJ2-7; 11 positions match TRBD2. Germline CDR1 reads SGHTA; CDR2 reads FQGNSA. CDR3 length: 16 residues. J was trimmed by 7 bases and V by 5 bases; bases with no gene match: 13. The CDR3 loop reads CASSPAGLAGSREQYF. The CDR3 DNA is TGTGCCAGCAGCCCCGCCGGACTAGCGGGCTCGCGGGAGCAGTACTTC. The full variable domain, its missing parts supplied by reference TRBV7-2 and TRBJ2-7, is GAGVSQSPSNKVTEKGKDVELRCDPISGHTALYWYRQSLGQGLEFLIYFQGNSAPDKSGLPSDRFSAERTGGSVSTLTIQRTQQEDSAVYLCASSPAGLAGSREQYFGPGTRLTVT.

The chain is built from TRBV10-3 and TRBJ2-1; D call uncertain. Per germline, CDR1 ENHRY and CDR2 SYGVKD. This CDR3 has 11 amino acids. V shed 2 bases and J shed 9 bases, with 5 bases lying between them. CDR3 region: CAISEGGEQFF. For the CDR3, the DNA is TGTGCCATCAGTGAGGGCGGTGAGCAGTTCTTC.

This clone turned up a few times. The chain couples TRBV10-3 to TRBJ2-2; TRBD2 agrees at 8 bases. J gave up 5 bases and V 4 bases, and 6 bases lay outside the gene matches. The CDR3 spans 15 residues. Germline assignment: CDR1 ENHRY and CDR2 SYGVKD. The CDR3 sequence is CAISASGRGTGELFF. The CDR3, as DNA: TGTGCCATCAGTGCCAGCGGGAGAGGGACCGGGGAGCTGTTTTTT.

V and J are TRBV4-1 and TRBJ2-7; tentative D call: TRBD1 (6 bases). V was pared by 4 bases and J by 5 bases, with 9 bases between. The V gene's germline CDR1 is MGHRA and CDR2 YSYEKL. CDR3 length: 12 amino acids. Here the CDR3 DNA reads TGCGCCAGCAGCCCGGACAGCGACGAGCAGTACTTC. It codes for CASSPDSDEQYF.

This chain uses TRBV7-8 with TRBJ2-7; no clear D gene. This CDR3 is built from 11 residues. Trimming took off 5 bases at V and 7 bases at J, with 9 bases between the two ends. Germline V gives CDR1 SGHVS, CDR2 FQNEAQ. CDR3 loop: CASSLEWEQYF. Here the CDR3 DNA reads TGTGCCAGCAGCCTGGAGTGGGAGCAGTACTTC.

The chain couples TRBV29-1 to TRBJ1-4; no clear D. Germline V gene lookup returns CDR1 SQVTM and CDR2 ANQGSEA. The CDR3 has 15 residues. The V gene lost 4 bases and the J gene lost 6 bases, with 18 bases spanning the gap. CDR3 nucleotides: TGCAGCGTTGCCCGTTCCGGGGTTAGGGATGAAAAACTGTTTTTT. Protein product: CSVARSGVRDEKLFF.

V is TRBV5-1 and J is TRBJ2-1; 14 bases map to TRBD2. This CDR3 is 16 amino acids long. Germline V gives CDR1 SGHRS, CDR2 YFSETQ. The V and J ends lost 2 bases and 6 bases, in that order; junction bases with no gene match: 4. The chain's CDR3 is CASSLGGLAGANEQFF. The CDR3 DNA follows: TGCGCCAGCAGCTTAGGGGGACTAGCGGGGGCCAATGAGCAGTTCTTC.

The rearrangement uses TRBV9 and TRBJ2-7, with 13 bases fitting TRBD2. The CDR3 is made up of 17 amino acids. V trimming: 4 bases; J trimming: 7 bases; junction bases outside the gene matches: 14. The germline V gene encodes CDR1 SGDLS and CDR2 YYNGEE. The chain's CDR3 is CASSPSETSGRRGEQYF. DNA for the CDR3: TGTGCCAGCAGCCCCTCCGAGACTAGCGGGAGGCGGGGGGAGCAGTACTTC.

This clone was detected only a few times. The rearrangement joins TRBV10-1 to TRBJ2-2; TRBD1 matches 7 bases. This CDR3 spans 15 amino acids. In germline, CDR1 is WNHNN, CDR2 SYGVQD (reference sequence). V trimming: 5 bases; J trimming: 0 bases; junction bases outside the gene matches: 3. The CDR3 spells CASSRDSANTGELFF. As DNA, the CDR3 is TGCGCCAGCAGTCGGGACAGCGCGAACACCGGGGAGCTGTTTTTT.

The chain uses TRBV19 and TRBJ1-2; 9 nucleotides match TRBD1. This CDR3 is 15 amino acids long. V trimming: 4 bases; J trimming: 3 bases; junction bases outside the gene matches: 6. Germline V gene data show CDR1 as LNHDA and CDR2 as SQIVND (reference sequence). CDR3 loop: CASSTLQGAHYGYTF. CDR3 in DNA: TGTGCCAGTAGTACGTTACAGGGGGCGCACTATGGCTACACCTTC.

The rearrangement uses TRBV11-2 and TRBJ2-7; 7 bases are shared with TRBD2. Trimming removed 3 bases from V and 5 bases from J; junction bases left unmatched: 7. The germline CDR1 and CDR2 sequences are SGHAT and FQNNGV. The CDR3 sequence is 14 residues long. The chain's CDR3 is CASSFGGGPNEQYF. DNA of the CDR3: TGTGCCAGCAGCTTCGGGGGAGGGCCAAACGAGCAGTACTTC.

This chain connects TRBV9 to TRBJ1-3; TRBD1 aligns across 7 bases. The CDR3 covers 15 residues. Germline V lookup: CDR1 SGDLS, CDR2 YYNGEE. The ends lost 3 bases at V and 0 bases at J; junction bases unmatched: 3. CDR3 nucleotides: TGTGCCAGCAGCGAAGGGACAGCCTCTGGAAACACCATATATTTT. Translation: CASSEGTASGNTIYF.

This clone has just a few counts. J is TRBJ2-1 and V is TRBV19; no clear D. Germline lookup yields CDR1 LNHDA and CDR2 SQIVND (reference sequence). The CDR3 extends over 15 amino acids. V was trimmed by 3 bases and J by 1 base, leaving 10 bases between them. The CDR3 loop is CASSISSESYNEQFF. The CDR3 DNA reads TGTGCCAGTAGTATTAGTAGTGAGTCCTACAATGAGCAGTTCTTC.